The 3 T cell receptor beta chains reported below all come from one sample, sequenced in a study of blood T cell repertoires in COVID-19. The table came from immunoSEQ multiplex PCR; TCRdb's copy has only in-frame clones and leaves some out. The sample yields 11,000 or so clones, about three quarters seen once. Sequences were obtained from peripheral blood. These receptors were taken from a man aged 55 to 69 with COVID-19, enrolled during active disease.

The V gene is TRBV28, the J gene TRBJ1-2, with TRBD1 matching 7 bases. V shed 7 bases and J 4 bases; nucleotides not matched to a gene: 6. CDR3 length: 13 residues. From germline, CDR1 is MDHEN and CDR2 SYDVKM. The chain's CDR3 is CASKSYRGYGYTF. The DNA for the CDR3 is TGTGCCAGCAAGTCGTACAGGGGCTATGGCTACACCTTC.

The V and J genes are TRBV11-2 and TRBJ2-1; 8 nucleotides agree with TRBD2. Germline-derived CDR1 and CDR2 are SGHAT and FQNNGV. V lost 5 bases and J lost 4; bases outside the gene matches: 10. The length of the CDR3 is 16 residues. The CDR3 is CASSAAGTRGYNEQFF. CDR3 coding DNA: TGTGCCAGCAGCGCGGCCGGGACTAGGGGTTACAATGAGCAGTTCTTC.

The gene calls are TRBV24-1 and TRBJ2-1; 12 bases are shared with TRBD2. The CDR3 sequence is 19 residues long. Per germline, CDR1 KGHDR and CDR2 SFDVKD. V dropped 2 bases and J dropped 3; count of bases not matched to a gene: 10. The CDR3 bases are TGTGCCACCAGTGATTCGGGGCGGACTAGCGGGGTCATCTACAATGAGCAGTTCTTC. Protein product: CATSDSGRTSGVIYNEQFF.